This T cell receptor (beta chain) was identified in a study of cytotoxic CD8 clonotypes in ibrutinib-treated CLL. The repertoire was sequenced with immunoSEQ multiplex PCR; TCRdb's copy has only in-frame clones and lacks some. The sample records 100,000 to 150,000 clones, approximately 83% being singletons. Per the germline V gene, CDR1 is SGHTA and CDR2 is FQGNSA. The CDR3 consists of 16 residues. Trimming removed 5 bases from V and 9 bases from J; junction bases left unmatched: 14. The starting material was PBMCs, obtained after 24 months of ibrutinib treatment. The chain is built from TRBV7-2 and TRBJ2-1; 9 bases line up with TRBD2. The sequence derives from a human donor with chronic lymphocytic leukemia. CDR3 sequence reads: CASSPRGRGGQGEQFF. DNA for the CDR3: TGTGCCAGCAGCCCCCGGGGGCGGGGGGGCCAGGGTGAGCAGTTCTTC.